This paragraph covers one T cell receptor beta chain sequence. The data are from a study of blood T cell repertoires in COVID-19. About the research overall: The United States, Italy and Spain provided the acute and convalescent COVID-19 samples. PBMCs, B-cell-depleted T cells, or T cells were the source of the cDNA or gDNA that made up the material.

Per the study methods: The assay estimated nucleated cells by amplifying reference gene primers. Some clones are missing from TCRdb's copy, which holds only in-frame ones; the method was immunoSEQ multiplex PCR. V and J calls and clone size are those listed in that table; D and trimming were worked out from the DNA. The data contain roughly 100,000 clones, 87% of them singletons. Trimming cost V 5 bases and J 5 bases; bases outside gene matches: 17. The CDR3 is 17 amino acids. Germline-derived CDR1 and CDR2 are LGHDT and YNNKEL (reference sequence). The receptor was isolated from a man between 45 and 60 years old with acute or convalescent COVID-19. The genes are TRBV3-1 (or the pseudogene TRBV3-2) and TRBJ2-5; 7 bases are a match to TRBD2. The sequenced sample was peripheral blood. The CDR3 sequence: CASSDSLGTPGGETQYF. The CDR3 region has the DNA TGTGCCAGCAGCGATAGTCTTGGGACTCCCGGGGGGGAGACCCAGTACTTC.